This is a list of T cell receptor beta chains from one sample in a study of blood T cell repertoires in COVID-19. The data were produced by immunoSEQ multiplex PCR, yet TCRdb's version contains in-frame clones alone and is incomplete. The profile shows a few hundred thousand clones, 70% to 90% of them singletons. The sample comprised peripheral blood. These receptors came from a woman between 45 and 65 years old with COVID-19, enrolled during active disease. Each CDR3 is given without its conserved first and last residue. Fields, in order: CDR3 protein, clone size, CDR3 length, V gene. The size field is filled for only some rows; it gives once, few, many or a size class.

CDR3 protein: ASSGGGGRADTQY; clone size: NA; CDR3 length: 13; V gene: TRBV9
CDR3 protein: AWSYRVGETQY; clone size: NA; CDR3 length: 11; V gene: TRBV30
CDR3 protein: ASSLAGAYSGNTIY; clone size: NA; CDR3 length: 14; V gene: TRBV7-9
CDR3 protein: ASSFGTSGANVLT; clone size: NA; CDR3 length: 13; V gene: TRBV5-6
CDR3 protein: ASSQEQDILYGYT; clone size: NA; CDR3 length: 13; V gene: TRBV4-1
CDR3 protein: ASRGIGGRYT; clone size: NA; CDR3 length: 10; V gene: TRBV10-2
CDR3 protein: ASSDHGGAQNSPLH; clone size: NA; CDR3 length: 14; V gene: TRBV10-2
CDR3 protein: ATDPGGQGKST; clone size: NA; CDR3 length: 11; V gene: TRBV6-5
CDR3 protein: AWARGTNRGTQY; clone size: NA; CDR3 length: 12; V gene: TRBV30
CDR3 protein: ASSTGSSYEQY; clone size: NA; CDR3 length: 11; V gene: TRBV12-3/TRBV12-4
CDR3 protein: ASSTLEDSPLH; clone size: NA; CDR3 length: 11; V gene: TRBV10-2
CDR3 protein: ASSESSNTGELF; clone size: NA; CDR3 length: 12; V gene: TRBV2
CDR3 protein: STRPDRVQY; clone size: NA; CDR3 length: 9; V gene: TRBV29-1
CDR3 protein: ASSLTGVQETQY; clone size: NA; CDR3 length: 12; V gene: TRBV5-1
CDR3 protein: ASSLGQGDQPQH; clone size: NA; CDR3 length: 12; V gene: TRBV5-1
CDR3 protein: ASSYSSGTGSTEAF; clone size: NA; CDR3 length: 14; V gene: TRBV6-5
CDR3 protein: ASSSIPAGRTVPSGANVLT; clone size: once; CDR3 length: 19; V gene: TRBV28
CDR3 protein: ASSLKGGRWNTEAF; clone size: NA; CDR3 length: 14; V gene: TRBV27
CDR3 protein: SVGQANSYEQY; clone size: NA; CDR3 length: 11; V gene: TRBV29-1
CDR3 protein: ASSIKGQGAVGYT; clone size: NA; CDR3 length: 13; V gene: TRBV19
CDR3 protein: ASSIRAGDEAF; clone size: NA; CDR3 length: 11; V gene: TRBV19
CDR3 protein: ASSQGGRGSAYGYT; clone size: NA; CDR3 length: 14; V gene: TRBV3-1/TRBV3-2
CDR3 protein: ASTVQRERNTEAF; clone size: once; CDR3 length: 13; V gene: TRBV7-9
CDR3 protein: ASSLSSYSYEQY; clone size: NA; CDR3 length: 12; V gene: TRBV27
CDR3 protein: ASSQEPGRLPGELF; clone size: NA; CDR3 length: 14; V gene: TRBV3-1/TRBV3-2